This paragraph reports one T cell receptor beta chain. Its antigen target is currently unknown. The sample holds no much larger clone one base away, and base qualities are not on file. The CDR3 sequence holds 15 residues, the cysteine and phenylalanine included. This entry keeps only the CDR3 DNA: 45 bases, framed from base 1. V is trimmed back by 5 bases and J by 3 bases, and the junction contains 5 bases that no gene match accounts for. CDR1 and CDR2, looked up from the germline V gene, are MNHEY and SVGAGI. The immunoSEQ Assay, a bias-controlled multiplex PCR, was used to amplify TCRbeta CDR3 regions from genomic DNA. Concerning the study's data processing: The number of nucleated cells in each sample was estimated from the amplification of reference gene primers within the assay. Sequence reads were collapsed and filtered to measure the absolute abundance of every unique TCRbeta CDR3 rearrangement. For each sample, productive Simpson clonality was calculated by taking the square root of Simpson's diversity index across productive rearrangements. This immuneACCESS table, as held by TCRdb, lists in-frame sequences with V and J called but not all clones. Of the missing ones, under half trace to an unresolved V gene in checked studies; the others have no known cause. From that table come the V and J calls and clone size; the DNA was used to work out D and trimming. The sample records roughly 500,000 clones, roughly 88% of which are singletons. Under 4% of the sample is held by the ten biggest clonotypes.

Whole blood was collected in K2EDTA tubes by collaborating institutions according to the institutions' own protocols. Collaborator samples were shipped for TCRbeta analysis as frozen whole blood, isolated PBMCs, or DNA extracted from either sample type. This record belongs to a study of blood T cell repertoires in COVID-19 (dated by TCRdb to between 2020 and 2021). Background for the entire study: Samples covering the acute and convalescent phases of COVID-19 were provided by collaborators in the United States, Italy and Spain. Samples were obtained from the ongoing ImmuneRACE study (first 160 participants) and from 1,000 to 1,500 subjects provided by 6 global collaborators. The prospective study material was composed of cDNA or gDNA derived from T cells, B-cell-depleted T cells, or PBMCs. The repertoires were made available in a free public database intended to serve as a resource for research on the immune response to SARS-CoV-2. Nearly every sample came with metadata listing a de-identified subject ID, COVID-19 status, age in years and sex. Where available, HLA class I and class II types were obtained from metadata supplied by the sample provider rather than from assay-based typing. Deeply sampled blood TCRbeta repertoires from subjects exposed to, actively infected with, or recovered from COVID-19 were included in the dataset. What the study reported, not specific to this receptor: The quantity of clinical and demographic metadata differed by source and by participant and was supplied without curation.

This clonotype was obtained from a human donor in a cohort sampled during active COVID-19. Sequencing was done on a sample of peripheral blood. The rearranged segments are TRBV6-5 and TRBJ2-5; 11 nucleotides in the junction match TRBD2. The bases are TGTGCCAGCAGTACGGGACTAGCGGTGAAAGAGACCCAGTACTTC. Its translation is CASSTGLAVKETQYF.